This paragraph reports one T cell receptor beta chain. The entry originates in a study of OX40 agonist ivuxolimab in advanced cancers. The V segment lost 4 bases and the J segment 3 bases; nucleotides outside the gene matches: 12. CDR1 is SGHKS, CDR2 YYEKEE, per germline (reference sequence). This CDR3 contains 16 residues. The assay was immunoSEQ multiplex PCR, and TCRdb's table has in-frame clones only and misses some. The sample lists about 73,000 clones, 70% to 90% seen once, with roughly 0.51% in the top ten. A history of autoimmune disease or systemic immunosuppression excluded patients. The chain joins TRBV5-5 to TRBJ2-7; 8 bases map to TRBD2. The sequence was obtained from an adult with an advanced solid tumor such as melanoma, head and neck, liver or kidney cancer. Sequencing used CD4+ or CD8+ T cells sorted from blood, obtained in a trial of the OX40 agonist ivuxolimab. The CDR3 DNA reads TGTGCCAGCAGCGACATGTACGGGGGGGTCGGCTACGAGCAGTACTTC. It encodes CASSDMYGGVGYEQYF. Looking up the rest from reference TRBV5-5 and TRBJ2-7 gives the full variable domain: DAGVTQSPTHLIKTRGQQVTLRCSPISGHKSVSWYQQVLGQGPQFIFQYYEKEERGRGNFPDRFSARQFPNYSSELNVNALLLGDSALYLCASSDMYGGVGYEQYFGPGTRLTVT.